The source of this T cell receptor beta chain is a study of cytomegalovirus exposure and HLA in healthy donors. Looking at the study overall: An earlier analysis found 100 million or so unique TCR beta sequences from 200 million or so T cells.

CDR1 and CDR2 (germline): SGHRS, YFSETQ. There are 17 residues in the CDR3. The ends lost 4 bases at V and 4 bases at J; junction bases unmatched: 10. This clone was recorded once. The PCR employed 60 Vbeta primers together with 13 Jbeta primers. Profiling relied on immunoSEQ multiplex PCR, and the TCRdb table lists in-frame clones only, not all of them. The repertoire holds more than 150,000 clones, with about four fifths as singletons. Healthy bone marrow donors made up the donor group. This TCR was recovered from a woman aged 25 to 39 in good health and CMV-seronegative. The sequenced sample was PBMCs. The chain joins TRBV5-1 to TRBJ2-7, with 14 bases identical to TRBD2. DNA of the CDR3: TGCGCCAGCAGCGCGGGACTAGCGGGGGTCGGTAGTTACGAGCAGTACTTC. It yields the protein CASSAGLAGVGSYEQYF. Full variable domain (outside the CDR3, taken from reference TRBV5-1 and TRBJ2-7): KAGVTQTPRYLIKTRGQQVTLSCSPISGHRSVSWYQQTPGQGLQFLFEYFSETQRNKGNFPGRFSGRQFSNSRSEMNVSTLELGDSALYLCASSAGLAGVGSYEQYFGPGTRLTVT.